Sequencing of this TCR beta chain was carried out in a study of T cell changes during pregnancy in multiple sclerosis. Trimming removed 4 bases at V and 1 base at J, with 9 bases between. This CDR3 contains 14 residues. The germline V gene has CDR1 SGHNT and CDR2 YYREEE (reference sequence). TCRdb keeps only in-frame clones here, not all; method: immunoSEQ multiplex PCR. The sample has about 35,000 clones, 90% seen once; the top ten hold approximately 0.37%. The genes are TRBV5-4 and TRBJ2-1; TRBD1 is a possible D gene (5 bases). This receptor was obtained from a female donor with multiple sclerosis, enrolled in a pregnancy study. Sequencing used CD4+ T cells from peripheral blood mononuclear cells, obtained in the second trimester of pregnancy. This CDR3 is CASSLDKSYNEQFF. In DNA, the CDR3 is TGTGCCAGCAGCCTGGACAAATCCTACAATGAGCAGTTCTTC.